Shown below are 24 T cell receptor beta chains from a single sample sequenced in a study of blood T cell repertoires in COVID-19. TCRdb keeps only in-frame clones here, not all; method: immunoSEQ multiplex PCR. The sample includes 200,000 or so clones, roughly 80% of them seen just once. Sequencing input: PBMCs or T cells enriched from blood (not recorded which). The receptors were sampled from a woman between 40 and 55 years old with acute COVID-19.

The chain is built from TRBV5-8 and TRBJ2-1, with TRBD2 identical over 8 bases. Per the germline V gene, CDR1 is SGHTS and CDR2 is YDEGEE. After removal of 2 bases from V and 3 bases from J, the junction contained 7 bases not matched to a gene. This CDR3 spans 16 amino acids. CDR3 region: CASSFDLAGGYNEQFF. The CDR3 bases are TGTGCCAGCAGCTTTGACCTGGCGGGGGGCTACAATGAGCAGTTCTTC.

The CDR3 bases are TGTGCCAGCAGTTTTCTAGCGGGATACAATGAGCAGTTCTTC. Amino acid sequence: CASSFLAGYNEQFF. The genes are TRBV28 and TRBJ2-1; 9 bases match TRBD2. This CDR3 comprises 14 residues. Germline V lookup: CDR1 MDHEN, CDR2 SYDVKM. V trimming: 3 bases; J trimming: 4 bases; junction bases outside the gene matches: 1.

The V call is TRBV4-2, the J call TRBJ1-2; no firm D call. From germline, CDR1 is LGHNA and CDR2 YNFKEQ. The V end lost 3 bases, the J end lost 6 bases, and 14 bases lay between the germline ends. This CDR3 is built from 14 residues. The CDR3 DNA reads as TGTGCCAGCAGCCAGGTTGGTGTAGTGGATGGCTACACCTTC. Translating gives CASSQVGVVDGYTF.

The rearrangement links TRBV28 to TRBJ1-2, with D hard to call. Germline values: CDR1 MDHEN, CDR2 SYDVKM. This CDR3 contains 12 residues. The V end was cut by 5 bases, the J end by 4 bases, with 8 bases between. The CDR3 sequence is CASSRVGYGYTF. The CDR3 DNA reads TGTGCCAGCAGTCGGGTAGGCTATGGCTACACCTTC.

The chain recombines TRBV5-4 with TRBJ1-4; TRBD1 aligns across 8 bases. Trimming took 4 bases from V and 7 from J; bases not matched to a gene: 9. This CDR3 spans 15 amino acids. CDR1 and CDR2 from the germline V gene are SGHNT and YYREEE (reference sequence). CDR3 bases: TGTGCCAGCAGCCTAGAGACAGGGGTGACTGAAAAACTGTTTTTT. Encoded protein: CASSLETGVTEKLFF.

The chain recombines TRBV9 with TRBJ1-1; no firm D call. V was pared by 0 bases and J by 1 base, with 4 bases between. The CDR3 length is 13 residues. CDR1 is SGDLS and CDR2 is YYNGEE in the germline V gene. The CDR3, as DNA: TGTGCCAGCAGCGTAGTATGGAACACTGAAGCTTTCTTT. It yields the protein CASSVVWNTEAFF.

The CDR3 sequence: CASSPREGELFF. Here the CDR3 DNA reads TGTGCCAGTAGTCCAAGGGAGGGGGAGCTGTTTTTT. V and J are TRBV19 and TRBJ2-2, with a tentative D call TRBD2 (5 bases). Trimming left V 5 bases short and J 8 bases short, with 9 bases between. The CDR3 sequence is 12 residues long. Germline V gene sequence: CDR1 LNHDA, CDR2 SQIVND (reference sequence).

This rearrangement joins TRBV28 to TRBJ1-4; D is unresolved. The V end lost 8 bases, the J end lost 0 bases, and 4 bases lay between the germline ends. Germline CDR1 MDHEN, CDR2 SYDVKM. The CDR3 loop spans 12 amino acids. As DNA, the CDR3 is TGTGCCAGCTCCACAACTAATGAAAAACTGTTTTTT. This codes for CASSTTNEKLFF.

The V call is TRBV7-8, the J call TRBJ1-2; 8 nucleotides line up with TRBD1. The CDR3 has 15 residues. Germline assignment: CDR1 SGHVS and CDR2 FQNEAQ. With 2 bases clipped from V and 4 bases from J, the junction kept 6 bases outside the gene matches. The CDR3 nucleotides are TGTGCCAGCAGCTTATACGGAGACAGGGGCTATGGCTACACCTTC. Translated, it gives CASSLYGDRGYGYTF.

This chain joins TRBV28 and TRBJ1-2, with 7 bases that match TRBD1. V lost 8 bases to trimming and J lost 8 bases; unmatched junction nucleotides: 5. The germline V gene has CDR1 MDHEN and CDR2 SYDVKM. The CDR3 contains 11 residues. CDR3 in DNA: TGTGCCAGCGGGACAGTGGGCGGCTACACCTTC. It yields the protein CASGTVGGYTF.

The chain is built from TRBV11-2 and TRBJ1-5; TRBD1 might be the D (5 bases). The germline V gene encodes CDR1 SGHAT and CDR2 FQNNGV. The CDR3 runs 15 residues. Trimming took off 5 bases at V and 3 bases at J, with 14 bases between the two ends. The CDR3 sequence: CASSPDTGFNQPQHF. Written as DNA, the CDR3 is TGTGCCAGCAGCCCAGATACAGGTTTCAATCAGCCCCAGCATTTT.

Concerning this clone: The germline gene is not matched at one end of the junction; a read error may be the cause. Here the CDR3 DNA reads TGTGCCAGCAGCCTTCAAGGAGGGGGGGAGCCTATTTTT. Translated: CASSLQGGGEPIF. The V and J genes are TRBV11-2 and TRBJ1-4; D is perhaps TRBD1 (6 bases). Looked up from germline, CDR1 is SGHAT and CDR2 is FQNNGV. This CDR3 is built from 13 residues.

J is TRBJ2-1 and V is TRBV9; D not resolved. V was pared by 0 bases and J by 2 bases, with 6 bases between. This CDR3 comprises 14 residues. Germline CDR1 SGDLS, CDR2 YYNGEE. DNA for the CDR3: TGTGCCAGCAGCGTAGGTCAGGCCTACAATGAGCAGTTCTTC. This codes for CASSVGQAYNEQFF.

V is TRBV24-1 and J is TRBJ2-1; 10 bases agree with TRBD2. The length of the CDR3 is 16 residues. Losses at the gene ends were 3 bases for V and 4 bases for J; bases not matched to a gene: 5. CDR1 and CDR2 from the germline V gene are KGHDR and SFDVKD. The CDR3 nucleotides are TGTGCCACCAGTGATCAACTAGCGGGAACATACAATGAGCAGTTCTTC. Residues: CATSDQLAGTYNEQFF.

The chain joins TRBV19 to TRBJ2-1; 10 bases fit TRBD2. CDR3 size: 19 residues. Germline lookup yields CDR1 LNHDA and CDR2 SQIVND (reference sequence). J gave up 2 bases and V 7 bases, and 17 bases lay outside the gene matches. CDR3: CASTAILLLAGSTYNEQFF. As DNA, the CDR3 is TGTGCCAGTACTGCCATCCTCTTACTAGCGGGAAGTACCTACAATGAGCAGTTCTTC. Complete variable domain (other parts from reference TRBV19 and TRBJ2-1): DGGITQSPKYLFRKEGQNVTLSCEQNLNHDAMYWYRQDPGQGLRLIYYSQIVNDFQKGDIAEGYSVSREKKESFPLTVTSAQKNPTAFYLCASTAILLLAGSTYNEQFFGPGTRLTVL.

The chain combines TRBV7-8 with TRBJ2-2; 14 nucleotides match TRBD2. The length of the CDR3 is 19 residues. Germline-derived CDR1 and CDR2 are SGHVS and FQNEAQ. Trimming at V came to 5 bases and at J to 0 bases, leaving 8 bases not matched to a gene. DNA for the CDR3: TGTGCCAGCAGCCTTAGACTAGCGGGGGGGAGAGCGAACACCGGGGAGCTGTTTTTT. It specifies CASSLRLAGGRANTGELFF.

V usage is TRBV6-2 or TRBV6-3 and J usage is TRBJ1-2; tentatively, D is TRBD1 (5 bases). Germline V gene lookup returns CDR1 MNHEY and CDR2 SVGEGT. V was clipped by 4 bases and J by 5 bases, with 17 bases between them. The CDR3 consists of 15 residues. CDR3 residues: CASSSPQDVIYGYTF. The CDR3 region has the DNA TGTGCCAGCAGTTCCCCACAGGATGTCATATATGGCTACACCTTC.

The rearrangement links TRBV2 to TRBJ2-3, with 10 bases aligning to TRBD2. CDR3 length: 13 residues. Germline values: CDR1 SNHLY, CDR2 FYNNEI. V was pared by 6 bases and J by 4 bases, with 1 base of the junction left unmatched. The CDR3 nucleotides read TGTGCCAGCAGGCTAGCGGGAGCAGATACGCAGTATTTT. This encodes CASRLAGADTQYF.

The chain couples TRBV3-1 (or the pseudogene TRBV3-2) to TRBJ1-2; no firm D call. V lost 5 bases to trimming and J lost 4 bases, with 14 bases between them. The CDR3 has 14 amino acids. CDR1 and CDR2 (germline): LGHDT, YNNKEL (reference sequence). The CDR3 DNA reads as TGTGCCAGCAGCGATTCTGGGGAGCGCTATGGCTACACCTTC. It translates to CASSDSGERYGYTF.

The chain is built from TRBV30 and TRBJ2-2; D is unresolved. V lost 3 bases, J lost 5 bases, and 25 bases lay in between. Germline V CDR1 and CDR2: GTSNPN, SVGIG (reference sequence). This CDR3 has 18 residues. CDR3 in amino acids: CAWSETPYTALGTGELFF. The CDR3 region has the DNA TGTGCCTGGAGCGAAACCCCGTATACGGCCCTCGGGACCGGGGAGCTGTTTTTT.

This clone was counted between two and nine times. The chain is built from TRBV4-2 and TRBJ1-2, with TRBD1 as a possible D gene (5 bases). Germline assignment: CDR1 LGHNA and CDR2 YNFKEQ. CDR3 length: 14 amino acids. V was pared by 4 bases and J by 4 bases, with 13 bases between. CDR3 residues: CASSPEGHIYGYTF. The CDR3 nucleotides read TGTGCCAGCAGCCCCGAAGGACATATCTATGGCTACACCTTC.

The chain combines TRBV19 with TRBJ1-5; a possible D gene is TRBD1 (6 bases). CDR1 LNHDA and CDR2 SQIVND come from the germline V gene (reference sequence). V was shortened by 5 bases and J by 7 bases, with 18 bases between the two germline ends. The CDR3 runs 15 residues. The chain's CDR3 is CASSPRSGVRQPQHF. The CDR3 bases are TGTGCCAGTAGTCCGAGATCAGGGGTCAGGCAGCCCCAGCATTTT.

The chain's CDR3 is CASSFGINSPQANEKLFF. In DNA form, the CDR3 reads TGTGCCAGCAGTTTCGGCATAAACTCCCCTCAGGCTAATGAAAAACTGTTTTTT. V gene TRBV28 combines with J gene TRBJ1-4; D is unclear. V lost 3 bases, J lost 3 bases, and 20 bases lay in between. CDR1 and CDR2 from the germline V gene are MDHEN and SYDVKM. CDR3 size: 18 residues.

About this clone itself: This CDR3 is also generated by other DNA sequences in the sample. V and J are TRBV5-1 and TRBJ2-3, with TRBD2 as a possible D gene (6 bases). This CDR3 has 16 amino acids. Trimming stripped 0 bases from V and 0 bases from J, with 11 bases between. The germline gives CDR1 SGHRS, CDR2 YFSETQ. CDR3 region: CASSLASGSSTDTQYF. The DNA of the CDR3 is TGCGCCAGCAGCTTGGCCAGCGGGTCCAGCACAGATACGCAGTATTTT.